What follows describes a single T cell receptor beta chain. This record comes from a study of blood T cell repertoires in COVID-19. Study overall: Specimens from acute and convalescent COVID-19 originated in the United States, Italy and Spain.

The CDR3 loop spans 17 amino acids. V dropped 4 bases and J dropped 6; count of bases not matched to a gene: 11. From germline, CDR1 is MNHEY and CDR2 SVGEGT. Per the original methods: Reference gene primer amplification gave nucleated cell count estimates. The repertoire was sequenced with immunoSEQ multiplex PCR; TCRdb's copy has only in-frame clones and lacks some. That table supplies the V and J calls and clone size; D and trimming were determined from the DNA. The data hold about 200,000 clones, with around 85% observed a single time. The rearrangement uses TRBV6-2 or TRBV6-3 and TRBJ2-7; 14 bases are shared with TRBD2. The specimen was peripheral blood. The clonotype comes from a woman aged 70 to 79 with acute or convalescent COVID-19. CDR3 coding DNA: TGTGCCAGCAGTTCTAGAACGACTAGCGGGAGGGCCGGCGAGCAGTACTTC. Translation gives CASSSRTTSGRAGEQYF.